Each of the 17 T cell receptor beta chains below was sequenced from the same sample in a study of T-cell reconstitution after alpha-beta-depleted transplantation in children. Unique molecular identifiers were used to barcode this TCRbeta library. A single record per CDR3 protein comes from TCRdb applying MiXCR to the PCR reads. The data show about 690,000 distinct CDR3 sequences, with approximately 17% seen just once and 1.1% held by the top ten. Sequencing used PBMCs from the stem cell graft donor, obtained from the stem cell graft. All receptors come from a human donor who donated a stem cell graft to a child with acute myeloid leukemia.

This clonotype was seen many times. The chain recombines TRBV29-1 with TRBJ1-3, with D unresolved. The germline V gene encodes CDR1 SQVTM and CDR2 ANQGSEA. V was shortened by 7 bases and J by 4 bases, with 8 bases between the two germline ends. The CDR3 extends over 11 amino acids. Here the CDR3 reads CSAGYGNTIYF. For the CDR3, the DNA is TGCAGCGCCGGCTACGGAAACACCATATATTTT. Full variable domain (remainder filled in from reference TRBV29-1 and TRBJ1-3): SAVISQKPSRDICQRGTSLTIQCQVDSQVTMMFWYRQQPGQSLTLIATANQGSEATYESGFVIDKFPISRPNLTFSTLTVSNMSPEDSSIYLCSAGYGNTIYFGEGSWLTVV.

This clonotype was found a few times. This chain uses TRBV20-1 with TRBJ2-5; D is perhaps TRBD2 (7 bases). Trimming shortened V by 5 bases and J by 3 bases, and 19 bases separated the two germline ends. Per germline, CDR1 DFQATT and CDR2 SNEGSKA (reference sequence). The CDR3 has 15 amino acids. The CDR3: CSAERPQGGEETQYF. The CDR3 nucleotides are TGCAGTGCTGAGAGACCTCAAGGGGGGGAAGAGACCCAGTACTTC.

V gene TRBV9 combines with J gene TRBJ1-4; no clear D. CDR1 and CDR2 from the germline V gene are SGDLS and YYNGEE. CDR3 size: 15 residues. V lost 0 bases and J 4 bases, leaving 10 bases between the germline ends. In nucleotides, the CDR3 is TGTGCCAGCAGCGTAGTTGGCAGCAATAATGAAAAACTGTTTTTT. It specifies CASSVVGSNNEKLFF.

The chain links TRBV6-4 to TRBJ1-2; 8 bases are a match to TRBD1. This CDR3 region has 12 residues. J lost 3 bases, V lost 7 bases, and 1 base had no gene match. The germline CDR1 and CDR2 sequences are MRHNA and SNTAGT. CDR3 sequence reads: CASTGGDYGYTF. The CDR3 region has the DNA TGTGCCAGCACAGGGGGCGACTATGGCTACACCTTC.

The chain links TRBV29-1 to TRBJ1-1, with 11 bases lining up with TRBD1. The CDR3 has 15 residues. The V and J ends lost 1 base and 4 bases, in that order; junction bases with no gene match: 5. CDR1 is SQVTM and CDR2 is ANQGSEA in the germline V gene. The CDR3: CSVEGTGGSGTEAFF. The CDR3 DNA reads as TGCAGCGTTGAAGGGACAGGGGGCTCTGGCACTGAAGCTTTCTTT.

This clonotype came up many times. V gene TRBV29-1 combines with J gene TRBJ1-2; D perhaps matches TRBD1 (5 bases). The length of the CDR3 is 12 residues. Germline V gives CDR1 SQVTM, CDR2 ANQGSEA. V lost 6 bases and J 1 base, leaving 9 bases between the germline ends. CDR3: CSVLDSNYGYTF. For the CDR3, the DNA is TGCAGCGTCTTAGACAGTAACTATGGCTACACCTTC.

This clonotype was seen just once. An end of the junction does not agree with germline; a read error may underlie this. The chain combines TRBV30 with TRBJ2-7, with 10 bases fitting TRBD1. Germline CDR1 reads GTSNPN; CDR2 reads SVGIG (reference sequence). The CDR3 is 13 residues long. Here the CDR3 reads CAGSRDRGGEQYF. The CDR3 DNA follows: TGTGCCGGGAGCCGGGACAGGGGAGGTGAGCAGTACTTC.

CDR3 amino acids: CASRSLAGGRYNEQFF. DNA of the CDR3: TGTGCCAGCAGGTCTTTAGCGGGGGGAAGGTACAATGAGCAGTTCTTC. This chain connects TRBV7-9 to TRBJ2-1; 10 bases line up with TRBD2. Germline V CDR1 and CDR2: SEHNR, FQNEAQ (reference sequence). The CDR3 length is 16 residues. The V and J ends lost 6 bases and 4 bases, in that order; junction bases with no gene match: 9.

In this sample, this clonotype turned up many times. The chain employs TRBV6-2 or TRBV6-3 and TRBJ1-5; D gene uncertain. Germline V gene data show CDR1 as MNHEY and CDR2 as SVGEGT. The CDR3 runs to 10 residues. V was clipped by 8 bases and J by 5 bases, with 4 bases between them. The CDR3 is CASGDQPQHF. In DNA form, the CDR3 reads TGTGCCAGCGGTGATCAGCCCCAGCATTTT.

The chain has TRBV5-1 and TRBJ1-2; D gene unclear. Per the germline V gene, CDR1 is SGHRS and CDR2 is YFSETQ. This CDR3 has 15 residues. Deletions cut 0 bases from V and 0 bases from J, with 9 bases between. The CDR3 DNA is TGCGCCAGCAGCTTGGGGGTCGCAGCTAACTATGGCTACACCTTC. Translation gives CASSLGVAANYGYTF. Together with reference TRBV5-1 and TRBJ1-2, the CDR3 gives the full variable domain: KAGVTQTPRYLIKTRGQQVTLSCSPISGHRSVSWYQQTPGQGLQFLFEYFSETQRNKGNFPGRFSGRQFSNSRSEMNVSTLELGDSALYLCASSLGVAANYGYTFGSGTRLTVV.

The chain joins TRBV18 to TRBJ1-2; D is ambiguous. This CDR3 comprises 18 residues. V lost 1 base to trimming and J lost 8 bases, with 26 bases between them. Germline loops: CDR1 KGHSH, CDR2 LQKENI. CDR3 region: CASSPREIDRVPFGGYTF. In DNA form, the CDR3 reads TGTGCCAGCTCACCACGGGAGATCGATCGGGTGCCCTTCGGAGGCTACACCTTC.

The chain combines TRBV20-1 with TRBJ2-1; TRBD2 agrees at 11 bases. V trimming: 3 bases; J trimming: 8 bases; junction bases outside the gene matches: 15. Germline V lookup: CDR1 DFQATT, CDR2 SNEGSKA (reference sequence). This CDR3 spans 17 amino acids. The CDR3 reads CSARLIVLAGERDEQFF. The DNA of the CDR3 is TGCAGTGCTAGGTTGATCGTACTAGCGGGGGAGCGGGATGAGCAGTTCTTC.

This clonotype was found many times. The CDR3 sequence: CASSRRTSGSSYNEQFF. CDR3 coding DNA: TGTGCCAGCAGTAGGCGGACTAGCGGGAGCTCCTACAATGAGCAGTTCTTC. This rearrangement joins TRBV12-3 or TRBV12-4 to TRBJ2-1; 13 bases are shared with TRBD2. The V segment lost 5 bases and the J segment 0 bases; nucleotides outside the gene matches: 4. CDR3 size: 17 residues.

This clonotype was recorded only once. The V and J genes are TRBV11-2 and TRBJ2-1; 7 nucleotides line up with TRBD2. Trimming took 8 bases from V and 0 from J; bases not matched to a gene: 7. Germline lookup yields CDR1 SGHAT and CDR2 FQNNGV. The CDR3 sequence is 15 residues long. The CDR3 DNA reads TGTGCCAGCGGGGGGGACTACAGCTCCTACAATGAGCAGTTCTTC. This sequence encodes CASGGDYSSYNEQFF.

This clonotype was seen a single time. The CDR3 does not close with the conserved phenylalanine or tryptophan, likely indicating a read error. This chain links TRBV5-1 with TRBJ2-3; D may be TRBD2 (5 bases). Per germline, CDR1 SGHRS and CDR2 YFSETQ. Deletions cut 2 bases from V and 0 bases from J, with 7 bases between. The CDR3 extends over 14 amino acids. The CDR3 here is CASSLRTSTDTQYY. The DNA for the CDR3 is TGCGCCAGCAGCTTAAGGACTAGCACAGATACGCAGTATTAT.

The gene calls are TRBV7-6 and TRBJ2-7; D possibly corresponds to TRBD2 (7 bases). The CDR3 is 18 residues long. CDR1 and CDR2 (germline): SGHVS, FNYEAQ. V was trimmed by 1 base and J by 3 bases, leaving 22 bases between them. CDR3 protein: CASSLDFRGASGSYEQYF. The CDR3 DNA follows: TGTGCCAGCAGCTTAGATTTCCGGGGGGCTAGCGGAAGCTACGAGCAGTACTTC.

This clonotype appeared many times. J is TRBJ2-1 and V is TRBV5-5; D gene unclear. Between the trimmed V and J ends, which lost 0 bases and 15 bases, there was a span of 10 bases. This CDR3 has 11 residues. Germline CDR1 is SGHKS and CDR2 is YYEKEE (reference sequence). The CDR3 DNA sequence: TGTGCCAGCAGCTTGGGCTTATATCCGTTCTTC. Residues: CASSLGLYPFF. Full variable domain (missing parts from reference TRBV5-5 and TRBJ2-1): DAGVTQSPTHLIKTRGQQVTLRCSPISGHKSVSWYQQVLGQGPQFIFQYYEKEERGRGNFPDRFSARQFPNYSSELNVNALLLGDSALYLCASSLGLYPFFGPGTRLTVL.